A selection of T cell receptor beta chains follows, all from one sample in a study of T cells in Graves' hyperthyroidism and ophthalmopathy. TCRdb independently ran MiXCR on the multiplex PCR reads; one entry per CDR3 protein. The sample holds approximately 600,000 distinct CDR3 sequences, around 20% seen once. The specimen sequenced was blood. Receptors originate from a young man with Graves' ophthalmopathy. Each CDR3 is given with its conserved first and last residue. The D gene is left open where the match is weak. Size tells how often a clone was seen (once, few, many) or the class of an expanded clone, and some rows leave it out.

clone size	V gene	J gene	D gene	CDR3 protein	CDR3 DNA
.	TRBV4-2	TRBJ2-1	TRBD2	CASSPGGLAGDNEQFF	TGTGCCAGCAGCCCAGGGGGACTAGCGGGGGACAATGAGCAGTTCTTC
.	TRBV19	TRBJ2-3	.	CASGTRDPAKGYTQYF	TGTGCCAGTGGCACCCGGGACCCCGCCAAGGGTTATACGCAGTATTTT
few	TRBV5-5	TRBJ2-7	.	CASSLSSHEQYF	TGTGCCAGCAGCCTCTCCTCGCACGAGCAGTACTTC
many	TRBV5-5	TRBJ2-1	.	CASSLRPTGRTNEQFF	TGTGCCAGCAGCTTGCGGCCAACGGGGAGGACCAATGAGCAGTTCTTC
.	TRBV7-8	TRBJ2-5	TRBD2	CASSLRGDRGTQYF	TGTGCCAGCAGCTTACGGGGGGACCGGGGGACCCAGTACTTC
.	TRBV5-1	TRBJ1-1	.	CASSLLLESTEAFF	TGTGCCAGCAGCTTGTTGTTGGAGAGCACTGAAGCTTTCTTT
many	TRBV5-1	TRBJ2-3	.	CASSSGLHTDTQYF	TGCGCCAGCAGCTCGGGACTTCACACAGATACGCAGTATTTT
many	TRBV2	TRBJ1-5	.	CASSKYYEEEPQHF	TGTGCCAGCAGTAAATACTACGAGGAAGAGCCCCAGCATTTT
many	TRBV28	TRBJ2-1	TRBD2	CASSLPPRSSGSRLEQFF	TGTGCCAGCAGTTTACCCCCTCGATCTAGCGGGAGTAGGCTCGAGCAGTTCTTC
.	TRBV20-1	TRBJ1-5	.	CSASRNQPQHF	TGCAGTGCTAGTAGGAATCAGCCCCAGCATTTT
.	TRBV6-1	TRBJ1-6	.	CASSAPGSNNSPLHF	TGTGCCAGCAGTGCTCCGGGATCCAATAATTCACCCCTCCACTTT
many	TRBV11-2	TRBJ2-1	TRBD2	CASSPGTSGWHEQFF	TGTGCCAGCAGCCCCGGGACTAGCGGGTGGCATGAGCAGTTCTTC
few	TRBV6-5	TRBJ1-4	.	CASSYSPGAGEKLFF	TGTGCCAGCAGTTACTCGCCGGGGGCGGGTGAAAAACTGTTTTTT
.	TRBV5-1	TRBJ2-7	TRBD1	CASSRRDSGEQYF	TGCGCCAGCAGCCGCCGGGACAGCGGCGAGCAGTACTTC
few	TRBV2	TRBJ2-3	.	CASSEQSPSTDTQYF	TGTGCCAGCAGTGAACAGTCCCCTAGCACAGATACGCAGTATTTT
.	TRBV29-1	TRBJ1-1	.	CSVERHLLNTEAFF	TGCAGCGTTGAGAGGCACCTCCTGAACACTGAAGCTTTCTTT
many	TRBV5-4	TRBJ2-5	.	CASSLEASSETQYF	TGTGCCAGCAGCTTGGAGGCTAGCTCAGAGACCCAGTACTTC
few	TRBV11-2	TRBJ2-7	.	CASSLDSPLVFVEQYF	TGTGCCAGCAGCTTAGATTCTCCCCTAGTATTTGTCGAGCAGTACTTC